This T cell receptor beta chain was observed in a study of T cell repertoires in cytomegalovirus infection. Study in general: Public TCR beta signature analysis indicated the presence of both CMV infection and matching HLA type.

This clonotype came up many times. Its antigen is unknown. TCRdb independently ran MiXCR on the reads; one entry per CDR3 protein. The table shows 250,000 to 300,000 distinct CDR3 sequences, with more than 20% occurring only once. Study-level findings and limits: HLA-C-restricted CMV clonotypes gave the most frequent clonotype in two of eight donors. Adding up the frequency of public TCR beta families identified people who carried CMV plus the relevant HLA.

Trimming removed 5 bases from V and 8 bases from J; junction bases left unmatched: 8. The CDR3 covers 14 residues. In germline, CDR1 is SGHTA, CDR2 FQGNSA. The source material was PBMCs. The clonotype originates from a human donor in good health (CMV status not recorded). Some clones in this sample may be carry-over from other donors' samples. The chain carries TRBV7-2 and TRBJ2-3; 9 bases agree with TRBD1. CDR3 residues: CASSPGTGFGTQYF. The CDR3, as DNA: TGTGCCAGCAGCCCTGGGACAGGGTTTGGTACGCAGTATTTT.